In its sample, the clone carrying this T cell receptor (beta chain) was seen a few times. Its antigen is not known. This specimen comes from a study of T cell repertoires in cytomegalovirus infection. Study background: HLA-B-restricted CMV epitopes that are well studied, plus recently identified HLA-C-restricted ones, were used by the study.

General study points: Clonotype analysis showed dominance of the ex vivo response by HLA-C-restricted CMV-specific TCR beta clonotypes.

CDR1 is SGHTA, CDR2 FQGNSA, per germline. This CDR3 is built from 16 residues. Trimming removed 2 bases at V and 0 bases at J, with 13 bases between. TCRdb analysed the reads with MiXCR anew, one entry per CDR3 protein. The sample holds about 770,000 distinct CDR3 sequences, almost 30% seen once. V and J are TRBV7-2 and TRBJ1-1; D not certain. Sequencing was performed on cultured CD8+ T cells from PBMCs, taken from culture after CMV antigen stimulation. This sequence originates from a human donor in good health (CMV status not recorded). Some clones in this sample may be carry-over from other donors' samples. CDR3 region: CASSLQGRAMNTEAFF. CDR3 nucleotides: TGTGCCAGCAGCTTACAAGGGCGGGCGATGAACACTGAAGCTTTCTTT.